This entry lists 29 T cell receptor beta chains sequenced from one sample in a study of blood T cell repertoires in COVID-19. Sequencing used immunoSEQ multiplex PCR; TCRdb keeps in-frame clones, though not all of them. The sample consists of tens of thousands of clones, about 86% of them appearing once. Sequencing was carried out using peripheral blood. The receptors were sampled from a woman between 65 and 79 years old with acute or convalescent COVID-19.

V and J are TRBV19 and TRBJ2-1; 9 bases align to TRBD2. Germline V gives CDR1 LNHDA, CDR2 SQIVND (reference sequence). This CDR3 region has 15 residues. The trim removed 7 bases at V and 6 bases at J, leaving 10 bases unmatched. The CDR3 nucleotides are TGTGCCAGTAACGACGTAGCGGGAGACCCCAATGAGCAGTTCTTC. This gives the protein CASNDVAGDPNEQFF.

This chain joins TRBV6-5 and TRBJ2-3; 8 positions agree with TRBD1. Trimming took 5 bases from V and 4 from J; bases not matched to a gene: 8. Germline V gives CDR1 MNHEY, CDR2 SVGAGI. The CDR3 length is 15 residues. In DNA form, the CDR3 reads TGTGCCAGCAGTCCGGACAGGGTAGGGGCAGATACGCAGTATTTT. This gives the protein CASSPDRVGADTQYF.

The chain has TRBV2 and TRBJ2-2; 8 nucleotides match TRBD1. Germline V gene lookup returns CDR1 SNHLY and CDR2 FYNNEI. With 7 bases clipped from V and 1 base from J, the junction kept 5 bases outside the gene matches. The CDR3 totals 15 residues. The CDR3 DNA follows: TGTGCCAGCACCCGGGACAGGAGGAACACCGGGGAGCTGTTTTTT. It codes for CASTRDRRNTGELFF.

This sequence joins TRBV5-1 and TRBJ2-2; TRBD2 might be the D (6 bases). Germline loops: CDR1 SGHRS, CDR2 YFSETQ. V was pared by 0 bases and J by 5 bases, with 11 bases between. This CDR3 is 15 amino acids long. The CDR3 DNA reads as TGCGCCAGCAGCTTGGACGGGAGCCTTACCGGGGAGCTGTTTTTT. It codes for CASSLDGSLTGELFF.

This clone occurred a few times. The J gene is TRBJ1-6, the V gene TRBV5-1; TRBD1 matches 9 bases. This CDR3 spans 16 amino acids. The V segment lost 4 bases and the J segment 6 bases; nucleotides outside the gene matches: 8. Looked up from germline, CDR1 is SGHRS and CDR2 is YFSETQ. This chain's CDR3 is CASSLRVGQGNSPLHF. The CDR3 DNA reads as TGCGCCAGCAGCCTCCGAGTGGGACAGGGTAATTCACCCCTCCACTTT.

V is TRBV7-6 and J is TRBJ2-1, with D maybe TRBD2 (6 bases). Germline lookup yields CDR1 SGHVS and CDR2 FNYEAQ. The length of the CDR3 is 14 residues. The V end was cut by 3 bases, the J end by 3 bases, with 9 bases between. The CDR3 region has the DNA TGTGCCAGCAGCTTTGGGGGAGGCTACAATGAGCAGTTCTTC. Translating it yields CASSFGGGYNEQFF. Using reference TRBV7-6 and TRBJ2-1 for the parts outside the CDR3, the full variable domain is GAGVSQSPRYKVTKRGQDVALRCDPISGHVSLYWYRQALGQGPEFLTYFNYEAQQDKSGLPNDRFSAERPEGSISTLTIQRTEQRDSAMYRCASSFGGGYNEQFFGPGTRLTVL.

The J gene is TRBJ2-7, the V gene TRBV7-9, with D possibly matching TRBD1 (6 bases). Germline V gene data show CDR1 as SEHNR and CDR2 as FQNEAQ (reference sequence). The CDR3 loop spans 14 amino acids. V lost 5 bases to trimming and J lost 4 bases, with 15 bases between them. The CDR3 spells CASSQQGRSYEQYF. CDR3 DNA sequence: TGTGCCAGCAGCCAACAGGGAAGAAGTTACGAGCAGTACTTC. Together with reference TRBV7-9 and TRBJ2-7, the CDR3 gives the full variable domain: DTGVSQNPRHKITKRGQNVTFRCDPISEHNRLYWYRQTLGQGPEFLTYFQNEAQLEKSRLLSDRFSAERPKGSFSTLEIQRTEQGDSAMYLCASSQQGRSYEQYFGPGTRLTVT.

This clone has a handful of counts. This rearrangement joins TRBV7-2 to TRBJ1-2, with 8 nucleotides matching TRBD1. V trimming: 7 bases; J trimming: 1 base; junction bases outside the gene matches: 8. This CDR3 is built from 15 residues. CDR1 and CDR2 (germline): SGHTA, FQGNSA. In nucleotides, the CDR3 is TGTGCCAGCAACCGCCCGACAGGGGTTAACTATGGCTACACCTTC. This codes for CASNRPTGVNYGYTF.

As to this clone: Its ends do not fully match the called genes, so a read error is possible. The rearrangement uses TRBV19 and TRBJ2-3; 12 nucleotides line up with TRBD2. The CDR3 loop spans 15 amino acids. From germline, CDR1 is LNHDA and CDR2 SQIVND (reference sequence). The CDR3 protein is CASSIGLAGRDTQYF. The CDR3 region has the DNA TGTGCCAGTAGCATAGGACTAGCGGGACGAGATACGCAGTATTTT.

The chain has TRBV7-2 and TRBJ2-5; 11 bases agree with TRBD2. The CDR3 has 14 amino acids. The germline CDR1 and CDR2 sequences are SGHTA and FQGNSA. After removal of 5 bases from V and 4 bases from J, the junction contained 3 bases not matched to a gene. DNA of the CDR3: TGTGCCAGCAGCACCGGGACTAGCGGAGAGACCCAGTACTTC. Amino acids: CASSTGTSGETQYF.

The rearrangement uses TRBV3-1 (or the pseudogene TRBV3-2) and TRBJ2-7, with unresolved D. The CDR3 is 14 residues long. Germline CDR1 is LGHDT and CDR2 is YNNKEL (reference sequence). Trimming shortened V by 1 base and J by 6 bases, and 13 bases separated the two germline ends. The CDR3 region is CASSQGKGSGEQYF. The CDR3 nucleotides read TGTGCCAGCAGCCAAGGTAAAGGATCGGGCGAGCAGTACTTC.

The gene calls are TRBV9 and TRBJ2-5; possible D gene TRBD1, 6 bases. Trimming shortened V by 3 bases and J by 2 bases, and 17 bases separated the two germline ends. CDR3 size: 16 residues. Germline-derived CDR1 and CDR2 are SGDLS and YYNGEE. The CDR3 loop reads CASSAAPGQGQETQYF. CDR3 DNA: TGTGCCAGCAGCGCTGCCCCGGGACAAGGACAAGAGACCCAGTACTTC.

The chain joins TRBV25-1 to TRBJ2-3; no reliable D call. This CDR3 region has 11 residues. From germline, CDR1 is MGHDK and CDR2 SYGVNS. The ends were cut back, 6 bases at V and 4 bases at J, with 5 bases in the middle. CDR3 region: CASSLADTQYF. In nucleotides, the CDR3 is TGTGCCAGCAGCCTAGCAGATACGCAGTATTTT.

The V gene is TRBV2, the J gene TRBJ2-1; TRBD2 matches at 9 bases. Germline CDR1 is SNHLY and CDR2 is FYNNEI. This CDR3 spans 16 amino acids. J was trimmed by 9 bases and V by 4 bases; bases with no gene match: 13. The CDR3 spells CASSGLLLAGSGEQFF. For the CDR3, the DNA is TGTGCCAGCAGTGGTTTGCTACTAGCGGGTAGCGGTGAGCAGTTCTTC. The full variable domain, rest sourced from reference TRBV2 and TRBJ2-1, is EPEVTQTPSHQVTQMGQEVILRCVPISNHLYFYWYRQILGQKVEFLVSFYNNEISEKSEIFDDQFSVERPDGSNFTLKIRSTKLEDSAMYFCASSGLLLAGSGEQFFGPGTRLTVL.

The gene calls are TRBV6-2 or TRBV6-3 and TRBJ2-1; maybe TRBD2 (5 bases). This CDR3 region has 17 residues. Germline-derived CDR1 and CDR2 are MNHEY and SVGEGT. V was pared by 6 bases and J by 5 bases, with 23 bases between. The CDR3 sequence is CASSPLPRAGLHNEQFF. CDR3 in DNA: TGTGCCAGCAGCCCGCTCCCCCGGGCGGGTCTGCACAATGAGCAGTTCTTC.

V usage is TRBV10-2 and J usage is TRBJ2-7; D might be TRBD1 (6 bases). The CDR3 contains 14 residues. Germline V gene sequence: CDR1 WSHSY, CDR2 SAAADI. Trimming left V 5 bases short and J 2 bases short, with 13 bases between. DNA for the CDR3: TGCGCCAGCAGTCAACGGGACATCCCCTACGAGCAGTACTTC. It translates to CASSQRDIPYEQYF.

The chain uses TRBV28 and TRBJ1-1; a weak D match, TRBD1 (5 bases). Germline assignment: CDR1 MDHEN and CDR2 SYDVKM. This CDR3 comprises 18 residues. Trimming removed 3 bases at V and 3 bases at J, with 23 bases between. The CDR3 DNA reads TGTGCCAGCAGTTTTAGAAGGATCAGGGCTAGTTGGGACACTGAAGCTTTCTTT. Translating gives CASSFRRIRASWDTEAFF. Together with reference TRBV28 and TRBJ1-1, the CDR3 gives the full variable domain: DVKVTQSSRYLVKRTGEKVFLECVQDMDHENMFWYRQDPGLGLRLIYFSYDVKMKEKGDIPEGYSVSREKKERFSLILESASTNQTSMYLCASSFRRIRASWDTEAFFGQGTRLTVV.

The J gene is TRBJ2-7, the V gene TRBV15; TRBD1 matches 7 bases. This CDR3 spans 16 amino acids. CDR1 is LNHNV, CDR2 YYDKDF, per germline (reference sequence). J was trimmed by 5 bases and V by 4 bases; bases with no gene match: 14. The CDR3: CATSTYQGVAVHEQYF. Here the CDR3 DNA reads TGTGCCACCAGCACCTACCAGGGGGTTGCGGTACACGAGCAGTACTTC. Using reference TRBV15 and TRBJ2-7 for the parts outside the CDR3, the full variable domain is DAMVIQNPRYQVTQFGKPVTLSCSQTLNHNVMYWYQQKSSQAPKLLFHYYDKDFNNEADTPDNFQSRRPNTSFCFLDIRSPGLGDTAMYLCATSTYQGVAVHEQYFGPGTRLTVT.

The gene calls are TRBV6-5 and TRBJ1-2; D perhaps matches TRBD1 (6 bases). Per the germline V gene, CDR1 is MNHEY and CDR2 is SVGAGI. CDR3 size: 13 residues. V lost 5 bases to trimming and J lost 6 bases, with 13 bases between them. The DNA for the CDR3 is TGTGCCAGCAGTCGGACAGCCCGTAATGGCTACACCTTC. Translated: CASSRTARNGYTF.

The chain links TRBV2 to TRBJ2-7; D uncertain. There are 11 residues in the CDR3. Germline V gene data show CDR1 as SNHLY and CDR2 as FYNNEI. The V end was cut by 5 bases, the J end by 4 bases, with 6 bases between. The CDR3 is CASSIFYEQYF. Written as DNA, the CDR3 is TGTGCCAGCAGTATATTTTACGAGCAGTACTTC.

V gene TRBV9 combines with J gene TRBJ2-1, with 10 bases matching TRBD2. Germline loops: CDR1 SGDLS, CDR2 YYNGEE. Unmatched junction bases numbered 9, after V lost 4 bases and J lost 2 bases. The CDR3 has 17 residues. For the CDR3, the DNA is TGTGCCAGCAGCACCCAAAGCGGGAGGGCCCCCTACAATGAGCAGTTCTTC. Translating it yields CASSTQSGRAPYNEQFF.

The CDR3 reads CASSERGLAGGDEQYF. CDR3 DNA sequence: TGTGCCAGCAGTGAAAGGGGACTAGCCGGAGGAGACGAGCAGTACTTC. The chain is built from TRBV28 and TRBJ2-7; TRBD2 agrees at 9 bases. This CDR3 contains 16 residues. The J segment lost 5 bases and the V segment lost 5 bases, leaving 13 bases of the junction unmatched. CDR1 MDHEN and CDR2 SYDVKM come from the germline V gene.

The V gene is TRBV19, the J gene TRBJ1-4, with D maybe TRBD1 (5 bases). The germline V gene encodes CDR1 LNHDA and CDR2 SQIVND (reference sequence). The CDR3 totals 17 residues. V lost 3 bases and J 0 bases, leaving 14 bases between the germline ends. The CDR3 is CASSMPRQPSTNEKLFF. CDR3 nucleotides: TGTGCCAGTAGTATGCCCCGACAGCCTTCAACTAATGAAAAACTGTTTTTT. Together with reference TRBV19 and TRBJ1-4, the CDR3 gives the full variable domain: DGGITQSPKYLFRKEGQNVTLSCEQNLNHDAMYWYRQDPGQGLRLIYYSQIVNDFQKGDIAEGYSVSREKKESFPLTVTSAQKNPTAFYLCASSMPRQPSTNEKLFFGSGTQLSVL.

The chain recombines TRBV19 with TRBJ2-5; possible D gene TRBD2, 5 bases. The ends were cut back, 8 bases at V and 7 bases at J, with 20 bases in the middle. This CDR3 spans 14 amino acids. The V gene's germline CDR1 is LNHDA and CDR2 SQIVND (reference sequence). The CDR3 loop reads CASSSQIGSGTQYF. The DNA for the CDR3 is TGTGCCAGTTCTAGCCAAATTGGCTCAGGGACCCAGTACTTC.

The CDR3 DNA is TGTGCCAGCTCACCCCGACAGGGCCAAGAGACCCAGTACTTC. Protein sequence: CASSPRQGQETQYF. V is TRBV18 and J is TRBJ2-5, with 7 bases matching TRBD1. V lost 3 bases to trimming and J lost 1 base; unmatched junction nucleotides: 2. Germline values: CDR1 KGHSH, CDR2 LQKENI. The CDR3 runs to 14 residues.

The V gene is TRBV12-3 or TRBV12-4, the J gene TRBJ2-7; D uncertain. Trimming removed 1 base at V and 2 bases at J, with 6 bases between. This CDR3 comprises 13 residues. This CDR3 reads CASSLGAAYEQYF. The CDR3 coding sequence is TGTGCCAGCAGTTTAGGGGCAGCCTACGAGCAGTACTTC.

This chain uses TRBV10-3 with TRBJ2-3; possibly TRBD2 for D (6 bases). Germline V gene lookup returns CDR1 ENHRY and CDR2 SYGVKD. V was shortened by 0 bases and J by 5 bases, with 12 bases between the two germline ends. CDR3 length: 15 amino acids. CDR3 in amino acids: CAISESAGFKDTQYF. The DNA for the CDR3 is TGTGCCATCAGTGAGTCTGCGGGATTCAAAGATACGCAGTATTTT.

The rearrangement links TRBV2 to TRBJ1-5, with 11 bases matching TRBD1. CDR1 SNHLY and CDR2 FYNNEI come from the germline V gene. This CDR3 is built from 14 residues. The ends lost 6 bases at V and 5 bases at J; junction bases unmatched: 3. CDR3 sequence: CASSGQGAHQPQHF. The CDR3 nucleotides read TGTGCCAGCAGCGGACAGGGGGCCCATCAGCCCCAGCATTTT.

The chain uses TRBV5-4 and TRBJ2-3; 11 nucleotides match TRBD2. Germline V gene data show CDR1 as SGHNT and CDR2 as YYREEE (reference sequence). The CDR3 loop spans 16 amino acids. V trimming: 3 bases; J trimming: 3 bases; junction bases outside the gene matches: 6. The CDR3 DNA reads TGTGCCAGCAGCTCGACTAGCGGGACTGGGACAGATACGCAGTATTTT. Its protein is CASSSTSGTGTDTQYF.